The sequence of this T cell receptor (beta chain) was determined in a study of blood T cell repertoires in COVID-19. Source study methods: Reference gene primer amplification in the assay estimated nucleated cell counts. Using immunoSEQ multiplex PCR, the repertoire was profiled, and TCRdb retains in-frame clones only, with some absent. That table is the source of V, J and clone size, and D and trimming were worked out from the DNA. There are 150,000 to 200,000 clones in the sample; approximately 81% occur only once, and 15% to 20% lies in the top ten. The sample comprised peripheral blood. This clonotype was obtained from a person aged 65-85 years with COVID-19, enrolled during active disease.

This CDR3 reads CASPPRGRGTEAFF. The CDR3 coding sequence is TGTGCCAGCCCCCCGCGGGGGAGAGGCACTGAAGCTTTCTTT. The chain carries TRBV28 and TRBJ1-1; perhaps TRBD1 as D (5 bases). Germline V gives CDR1 MDHEN, CDR2 SYDVKM. This CDR3 contains 14 residues. The V end lost 8 bases, the J end lost 4 bases, and 17 bases lay between the germline ends. The variable domain in full, with the rest retrieved from reference TRBV28 and TRBJ1-1, is DVKVTQSSRYLVKRTGEKVFLECVQDMDHENMFWYRQDPGLGLRLIYFSYDVKMKEKGDIPEGYSVSREKKERFSLILESASTNQTSMYLCASPPRGRGTEAFFGQGTRLTVV.